Listed below are T cell receptor beta chains from one sample, sequenced in a study of vaccination effects on CD4 cells after COVID-19. Their antigen targets remain unknown. Some clones are missing from TCRdb's copy, which holds only in-frame ones; the method was immunoSEQ multiplex PCR. The repertoire has tens of thousands of clones, 60% to 80% of them found once; the top ten carry 11%. The material was CD4+ T cells from PBMCs cultured with HCoV-NL63 spike peptides, obtained before COVID-19 vaccination. The source is a human donor who received a COVID-19 vaccine. Both conserved end residues are part of each CDR3. The order of the fields is clone size, V gene, D gene, J gene, CDR3 DNA, CDR3 protein. A D gene is named only where the DNA matches it firmly. Some rows mark clone size as missing; the rest say once, few, many or name a class of expanded clone.

>NA|TRBV27|NA|TRBJ2-7
TGTGCCAGCACTACCGGGACGGGCTCCTACGAGCAGTACTTC
CASTTGTGSYEQYF
>few|TRBV5-1|TRBD1|TRBJ1-1
TGCGCCAGCAGGCCAGGACAGGGCAGGGGCTATATGAACACTGAAGCTTTCTTT
CASRPGQGRGYMNTEAFF
>few|TRBV7-9|NA|TRBJ1-1
TGTGCCAGCAGCCTCGACCAGGGGCGAGCTTTCTTT
CASSLDQGRAFF
>NA|TRBV14|NA|TRBJ2-3
TGTGCCAGCAGCCAAAACCAGAGGGATAGGGTGACAGGAGTGTCAGATACGCAGTATTTT
CASSQNQRDRVTGVSDTQYF
>NA|TRBV19|TRBD1|TRBJ1-1
TGTGCCAGTAGTGACCTCCCCTTGGGACAGGAAGCTTTCTTT
CASSDLPLGQEAFF
>NA|TRBV5-1|NA|TRBJ2-5
TGCGCCAGCAGCCCGGGTGGCTCCCAAGAGACCCAGTACTTC
CASSPGGSQETQYF
>NA|TRBV6-5|NA|TRBJ2-3
TGTGCCAGCAATCAGTTAGCCTCACTAGATACGCAGTATTTT
CASNQLASLDTQYF
>NA|TRBV5-1|NA|TRBJ2-1
TGCGCCAGCACCACCGTTGGAGGGTCCTACAATGAGCAGTTCTTC
CASTTVGGSYNEQFF
>NA|TRBV10-2|NA|TRBJ1-3
TGCGCCAGCAGACCCCCCACGACAGGCTTCTCTGGAAACACCATATATTTT
CASRPPTTGFSGNTIYF
>once|TRBV27|NA|TRBJ1-2
TGTGCCAGCAGACGTCCTGGGGGGGCTAATGGCTACACCTTC
CASRRPGGANGYTF
>NA|TRBV3-1/TRBV3-2|NA|TRBJ1-3
TGTGCCAGCAGCCCCTCCTCTGGAAACACCATATATTTT
CASSPSSGNTIYF
>NA|TRBV18|NA|TRBJ1-1
TGTGCCAGCTCGTCCCGTGAGGAGGAAAAAGCTTTCTTT
CASSSREEEKAFF
>few|TRBV5-1|NA|TRBJ1-5
TGCGCCAGCAGCTTCGAGAGGAATCAGCCCCAGCATTTT
CASSFERNQPQHF
>NA|TRBV10-2|NA|TRBJ1-4
TGCGCCAGCAGTGAAGGGGGGCGGAATGAAAAACTGTTTTTT
CASSEGGRNEKLFF
>NA|TRBV9|TRBD1|TRBJ1-1
TGTGCCAGCAGCGCCGGGACAGGAGACACTGAAGCTTTCTTT
CASSAGTGDTEAFF
>NA|TRBV6-1|NA|TRBJ2-1
TGTGCCAGCAGTGAAGGGGCAGGGATCCCCCATGAGCAGTTCTTC
CASSEGAGIPHEQFF
>NA|TRBV5-1|NA|TRBJ1-2
TGCGCCAGCAGCTACGAGGACGGAAACTATGGCTACACCTTC
CASSYEDGNYGYTF
>NA|TRBV6-6|NA|TRBJ1-1
TGTGCCAGCAGTTCCCAGAATACAGGGATGGCTGAAGCTTTCTTT
CASSSQNTGMAEAFF
>NA|TRBV12-3/TRBV12-4|NA|TRBJ2-4
TGTGCCAGCAGTTTTTACAAAAACATTCAGTACTTC
CASSFYKNIQYF
>NA|TRBV4-1|NA|TRBJ2-5
TGCGCCAGCAGCCAAGACAGGAATATCCAAGAGACCCAGTACTTC
CASSQDRNIQETQYF
>once|TRBV1|NA|TRBJ1-2
TGCACCAGCAGCCCGGGGGGCGGGGCGACCTATGGCTACACCTTC
CTSSPGGGATYGYTF
>NA|TRBV7-9|TRBD1|TRBJ1-6
TGTGCCAGCAGCTTAGGGGGGACAGGGGTTTTTCCCCTCCACTTT
CASSLGGTGVFPLHF
>once|TRBV5-6|NA|TRBJ1-1
TGTGCCAGCACCGCGAACATGAACACTGAAGCTTTCTTT
CASTANMNTEAFF
>NA|TRBV7-6|NA|TRBJ2-7
TGTGCCAGCAGCTCCCAGGACAGTTACGAGCAGTACTTC
CASSSQDSYEQYF
>NA|TRBV19|NA|TRBJ2-7
TGTGCCAGTAGTCTTCTGGGGGAGCAGTACTTC
CASSLLGEQYF
>NA|TRBV5-1|NA|TRBJ1-2
TGCGCCAGCAGCCGTGATCCCAGCCGCCGCTATGGCTACACCTTC
CASSRDPSRRYGYTF
>NA|TRBV10-3|NA|TRBJ2-2
TGTGCCATCAGTGAGTCGGCAGGGGGGCCCGGGGAGCTGTTTTTT
CAISESAGGPGELFF
>NA|TRBV3-1/TRBV3-2|NA|TRBJ1-4
TGTGCCAGCAGCCAAAAGGAAAATGAAAAACTGTTTTTT
CASSQKENEKLFF
>NA|TRBV7-9|NA|TRBJ1-6
TGTGCCAGCAGCTTAGACTCACCCCTCCACTTT
CASSLDSPLHF
>NA|TRBV18|NA|TRBJ2-7
TGTGCCAGCTCACCCGGTGAGGGGTACGAGCAGTACTTC
CASSPGEGYEQYF
>NA|TRBV2|NA|TRBJ1-2
TGTGCCAGCAGGGGGGGGGAGGGCAGGGACTCAGGCTATGGCTACACCTTC
CASRGGEGRDSGYGYTF
>NA|TRBV19|NA|TRBJ2-1
TGTGCCAGTATGAGGGGGGACAGATACAATGAGCAGTTCTTC
CASMRGDRYNEQFF
>NA|TRBV30|NA|TRBJ1-5
TGTGCCTGGAGTTTACTACAGTTCAATCAGCCCCAGCATTTT
CAWSLLQFNQPQHF
>NA|TRBV6-5|TRBD2|TRBJ2-1
TGTGCCAGCAGTATCGCGCGGGGGGATGAGCAGTTCTTC
CASSIARGDEQFF
>once|TRBV27|NA|TRBJ2-7
TGTGCCAGCAGTTTAGGCCCCGCAGAATACTACGAGCAGTACTTC
CASSLGPAEYYEQYF
>NA|TRBV4-1|NA|TRBJ1-1
TGCGCCAGCAGCCCACCCCAGGGTGTCGGCACTGAAGCTTTCTTT
CASSPPQGVGTEAFF
>NA|TRBV5-6|TRBD2|TRBJ2-2
TGTGCCAGCAGCTTGGGAGCGGGAGTAAACACCGGGGAGCTGTTTTTT
CASSLGAGVNTGELFF
>NA|TRBV5-1|TRBD1|TRBJ1-2
TGCGCCAGCAGTAGCTCCGGGACAGATTTAAACTATGGCTACACCTTC
CASSSSGTDLNYGYTF